This T cell receptor (beta chain) was observed in a study of shared clonotypes between healthy human individuals. Comment on this clone: A far larger clone is just one base off, so this is likely a read error. Other nucleotide sequences in the sample specify the same CDR3.

Each unsorted PBMC replicate got 300 ng genomic DNA, tens of thousands of genomes. Original analysis: Junction-only immunoSEQ data arrived without quality scores, meaning filtering differed. This table comes from immunoSEQ multiplex PCR, and its TCRdb copy is limited to in-frame clones, with some not included. V and J calls and clone size are given by that table; D and trimming were obtained from the DNA. The sample consists of more than 400,000 clones, 81% of them appearing once. Those who donated were healthy HIV-negative adults, with no recent acute infections or vaccinations reported. Every one of the donors was a Caucasian adult that lived in Nashville, Tennessee. This TCR came from a woman aged 40 to 50 in good health. Some clones in this sample may be carry-over from other donors' samples. Source material: PBMCs.

This chain's CDR3 is CASSLGGRDRGASYEQYF. In nucleotides, the CDR3 is TGTGCCAGCAGCCTAGGCGGCAGGGACAGGGGTGCCTCCTACGAGCAGTACTTC. The chain couples TRBV5-6 to TRBJ2-7, with TRBD1 matching 10 bases. The V gene's germline CDR1 is SGHDT and CDR2 YYEEEE. Losses at the gene ends were 4 bases for V and 0 bases for J; bases not matched to a gene: 13. This CDR3 contains 18 residues.